This T cell receptor beta chain was sequenced in a study of control samples from healthy donors and cancer patients. Germline lookup yields CDR1 MDHEN and CDR2 SYDVKM. The V end lost 2 bases, the J end lost 5 bases, and 10 bases lay between the germline ends. The CDR3 has 14 residues. This table comes from immunoSEQ multiplex PCR, and its TCRdb copy is limited to in-frame clones, with some not included. Of tens of thousands of clones detected, 90% to 95% appear once; the ten largest clones hold about 2.4%. The sample taken for sequencing was blood. The chain recombines TRBV28 with TRBJ1-3; TRBD1 might be the D (5 bases). This TCR was recovered from a man aged 30 to 45 in good health. DNA of the CDR3: TGTGCCAGCAGTTTAAGACAGCTTCGAAACACCATATATTTT. It encodes CASSLRQLRNTIYF. The full variable domain, with the rest looked up from reference TRBV28 and TRBJ1-3, is DVKVTQSSRYLVKRTGEKVFLECVQDMDHENMFWYRQDPGLGLRLIYFSYDVKMKEKGDIPEGYSVSREKKERFSLILESASTNQTSMYLCASSLRQLRNTIYFGEGSWLTVV.